The clone carrying this T cell receptor beta chain was picked up many times. The target antigen is unknown. TCRdb ran MiXCR on the reads and lists one entry per CDR3 protein. This sample yields 700,000 to 900,000 distinct CDR3 sequences, of which 25% to 30% are seen a single time; around 13% belongs to the top ten. These data come from a study of T cell repertoires in cytomegalovirus infection. Study-level background: CMV epitopes that were recently identified and HLA-C-restricted were used alongside well-studied HLA-B-restricted ones. Public TCR beta signatures indicated both CMV infection and matching HLA type.

CDR1 SGHVS and CDR2 FQNEAQ come from the germline V gene. V lost 5 bases, J lost 10 bases, and 14 bases lay in between. The CDR3 extends over 12 amino acids. Points from the study as a whole: CMV-specific TCR beta clonotypes restricted by HLA-C dominated the ex vivo response. Totalled public TCR beta family frequency picked out people who carried CMV plus the relevant HLA.

The sample was cultured CD8+ T cells from PBMCs, taken from culture after CMV antigen stimulation. The chain recombines TRBV7-8 with TRBJ1-1, with D perhaps matching TRBD1 (6 bases). The source of this sequence is a human donor in good health (CMV status not recorded). Some clones in this sample may be carry-over from other donors' samples. This CDR3 is CASSGVQGSAFF. CDR3 bases: TGTGCCAGCAGCGGAGTACAGGGTTCAGCTTTCTTT.